The clone carrying this T cell receptor (beta chain) was seen more than once but under ten times. Its antigen is undetermined. Germline assignment: CDR1 MNHNS and CDR2 SASEGT. With V trimmed by 5 bases and J by 3 bases, 8 bases remained unmatched. CDR3 length equals 16 residues. These data originate in a study of T cell repertoires in cytomegalovirus infection. Study as a whole: Public TCR beta signatures marked donors with CMV infection and the matching HLA. Notes on the study in general: There were HLA-C-restricted CMV-specific TCR beta clonotypes dominating the ex vivo response.

TCRdb analysed the reads with MiXCR anew, one entry per CDR3 protein. The sample has around 78,000 distinct CDR3 sequences, around 25% seen once. The receptor's source is a human donor in good health (CMV status not recorded). Some clones in this sample may be carry-over from other donors' samples. The sequenced sample was CD8+ T cells from cultured PBMCs, obtained from culture after CMV antigen stimulation. V and J are TRBV6-1 and TRBJ1-1; 11 nucleotides agree with TRBD1. CDR3 sequence reads: CASSPGQGAPDTEAFF. For the CDR3, the DNA is TGTGCCAGCAGTCCTGGACAGGGGGCTCCTGACACTGAAGCTTTCTTT.